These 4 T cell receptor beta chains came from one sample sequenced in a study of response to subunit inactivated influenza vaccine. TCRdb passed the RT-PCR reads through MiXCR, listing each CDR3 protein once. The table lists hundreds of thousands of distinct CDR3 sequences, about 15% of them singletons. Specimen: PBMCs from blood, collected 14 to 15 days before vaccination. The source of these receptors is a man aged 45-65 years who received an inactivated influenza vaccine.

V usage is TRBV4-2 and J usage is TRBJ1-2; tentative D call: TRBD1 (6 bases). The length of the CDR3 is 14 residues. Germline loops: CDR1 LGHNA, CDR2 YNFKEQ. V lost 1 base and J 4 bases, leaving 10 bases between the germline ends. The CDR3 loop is CASSQVGGSYGYTF. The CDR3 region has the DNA TGTGCCAGCAGCCAAGTAGGGGGAAGCTATGGCTACACCTTC.

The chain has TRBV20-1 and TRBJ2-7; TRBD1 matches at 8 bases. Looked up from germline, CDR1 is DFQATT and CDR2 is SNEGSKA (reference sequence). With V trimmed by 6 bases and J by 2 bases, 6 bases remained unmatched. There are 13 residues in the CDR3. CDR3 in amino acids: CSAMGQATYEQYF. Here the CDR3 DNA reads TGCAGTGCAATGGGACAGGCCACCTACGAGCAGTACTTC.

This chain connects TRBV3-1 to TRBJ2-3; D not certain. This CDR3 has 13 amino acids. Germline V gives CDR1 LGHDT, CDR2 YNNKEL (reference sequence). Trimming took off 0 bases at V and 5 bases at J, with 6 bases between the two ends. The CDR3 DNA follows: TGTGCCAGCAGCCAAGATTCCGAAGATACGCAGTATTTT. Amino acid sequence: CASSQDSEDTQYF.

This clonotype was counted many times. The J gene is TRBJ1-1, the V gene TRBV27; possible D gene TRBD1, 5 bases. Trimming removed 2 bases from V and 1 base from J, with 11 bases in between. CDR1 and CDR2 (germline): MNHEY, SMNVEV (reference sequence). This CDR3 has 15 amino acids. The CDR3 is CASSLGRAENTEAFF. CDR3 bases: TGTGCCAGCAGTTTAGGCAGGGCCGAGAACACTGAAGCTTTCTTT.